A single sample is the source of the 31 T cell receptor beta chains below, sequenced in a study of identical twins. TCRdb re-analysed the 5' RACE reads in MiXCR, keeping a single row per CDR3 protein. Among 220,000 or so distinct CDR3 sequences, 5.5% to 7% were seen once, and the ten largest hold more than 3%. This same sample was also part of a study on yellow fever vaccine responses in identical twins.

The sample was memory (CD45RO+) T cells sorted from blood. The receptors shown here come from a woman younger than 30 in good health.

This clonotype has at least ten counts. J is TRBJ1-2 and V is TRBV6-1; D gene uncertain. The V gene lost 5 bases and the J gene lost 3 bases, with 16 bases spanning the gap. Germline CDR1 and CDR2: MNHNS and SASEGT. CDR3 length: 15 amino acids. The DNA for the CDR3 is TGTGCCAGCAGTACCCGGGGAGGTTATGACTATGGCTACACCTTC. Encoded protein: CASSTRGGYDYGYTF.

There are a few counts of this clonotype. V is TRBV15 and J is TRBJ2-6, with 10 bases that match TRBD1. Germline CDR1 and CDR2: LNHNV and YYDKDF (reference sequence). Germline trimming cut 5 bases from V and 1 base from J; bases unmatched to any gene: 5. This CDR3 is 17 amino acids long. CDR3 nucleotide sequence: TGTGCCACCAGCGACCGGGACAGGGGTTCTGGGGCCAACGTCCTGACTTTC. This gives the protein CATSDRDRGSGANVLTF.

There are a few counts of this clonotype. The V call is TRBV7-2, the J call TRBJ2-2, with TRBD2 identical over 12 bases. This CDR3 comprises 15 residues. Germline loops: CDR1 SGHTA, CDR2 FQGNSA. The V and J ends lost 7 bases and 8 bases, in that order; junction bases with no gene match: 8. Here the CDR3 reads CASILTSGGSGELFF. The CDR3 DNA is TGTGCCAGCATCCTGACTAGCGGGGGCTCGGGGGAGCTGTTTTTT.

This rearrangement joins TRBV14 to TRBJ1-6; D gene unclear. CDR1 and CDR2 (germline): SGHDN, FVKESK. The V end was cut by 1 base, the J end by 6 bases, with 1 base between. The CDR3 runs to 12 residues. The CDR3 reads CASSQVNSPLHF. CDR3 bases: TGTGCCAGCAGCCAAGTTAATTCACCCCTCCACTTT. Variable domain in full (rest from reference TRBV14 and TRBJ1-6): EAGVTQFPSHSVIEKGQTVTLRCDPISGHDNLYWYRRVMGKEIKFLLHFVKESKQDESGMPNNRFLAERTGGTYSTLKVQPAELEDSGVYFCASSQVNSPLHFGNGTRLTVT.

This clonotype has just a few counts. V gene TRBV10-3 combines with J gene TRBJ2-1; D is uncertain. The CDR3 length is 15 residues. V was shortened by 2 bases and J by 0 bases, with 8 bases between the two germline ends. The germline V gene has CDR1 ENHRY and CDR2 SYGVKD. The CDR3 is CAISEGASSYNEQFF. In DNA, the CDR3 is TGTGCCATCAGTGAGGGAGCGAGCTCCTACAATGAGCAGTTCTTC.

This clonotype was counted between two and nine times. The V gene is TRBV6-1, the J gene TRBJ2-5; D not certain. In germline, CDR1 is MNHNS, CDR2 SASEGT. CDR3 length: 14 residues. Between the trimmed V and J ends, which lost 2 bases and 1 base, there was a span of 8 bases. As DNA, the CDR3 is TGTGCCAGCAGTGAAAATTTGGCCCAAGAGACCCAGTACTTC. Translation gives CASSENLAQETQYF.

This clonotype has more than one count but fewer than ten. The rearrangement uses TRBV28 and TRBJ2-6; either TRBD1 or TRBD2 may fit D (5 bases each). This CDR3 spans 20 amino acids. Trimming took 6 bases from V and 0 from J, leaving 24 bases between them. CDR1 and CDR2 (germline): MDHEN, SYDVKM. Here the CDR3 DNA reads TGTGCCAGCAGCTCTACTCTAGCCCCGGGACGGCTCTCTGGGGCCAACGTCCTGACTTTC. Translation: CASSSTLAPGRLSGANVLTF.

This rearrangement joins TRBV27 to TRBJ2-7, with TRBD2 matching 7 bases. With V trimmed by 5 bases and J by 0 bases, 13 bases remained unmatched. The germline V gene has CDR1 MNHEY and CDR2 SMNVEV (reference sequence). The CDR3 contains 17 residues. CDR3 loop: CASSPRLAGLSSYEQYF. The CDR3 DNA reads TGTGCCAGCAGTCCGAGACTAGCAGGCTTATCCTCCTACGAGCAGTACTTC.

This clonotype was detected a few times. The chain joins TRBV20-1 to TRBJ2-5, with D tentatively TRBD1 (6 bases). The CDR3 contains 15 residues. CDR1 and CDR2 from the germline V gene are DFQATT and SNEGSKA (reference sequence). Trimming took 6 bases from V and 1 from J, leaving 18 bases between them. The CDR3 protein is CSAIPPGAGQETQYF. CDR3 in DNA: TGCAGTGCAATACCCCCAGGGGCGGGCCAAGAGACCCAGTACTTC.

This clonotype was counted a few times. The genes are TRBV28 and TRBJ2-1, with 8 bases fitting TRBD1. V was clipped by 4 bases and J by 5 bases; unmatched bases: 10. The germline CDR1 and CDR2 sequences are MDHEN and SYDVKM. There are 16 residues in the CDR3. CDR3 sequence (DNA): TGTGCCAGCAGTTCTCCTGGGACAGGTTCCCACAATGAGCAGTTCTTC. This gives the protein CASSSPGTGSHNEQFF.

In this sample, this clonotype turned up a few times. J is TRBJ2-1 and V is TRBV12-3 or TRBV12-4, with TRBD2 matching 12 bases. CDR3 length equals 15 residues. V was pared by 6 bases and J by 9 bases, with 9 bases of the junction left unmatched. As DNA, the CDR3 is TGTGCCAGCAGCCCGACTAGCGGGAGAGGGGGTGAGCAGTTCTTC. Translated, it gives CASSPTSGRGGEQFF.

This clonotype has only a few counts. V and J are TRBV7-9 and TRBJ1-2; the D is unclear. Germline V gene lookup returns CDR1 SEHNR and CDR2 FQNEAQ (reference sequence). CDR3 size: 13 residues. V was pared by 1 base and J by 5 bases, with 8 bases between. CDR3 residues: CASSLVDGYGYTF. CDR3 in DNA: TGTGCCAGCAGCTTAGTAGACGGATATGGCTACACCTTC.

This clonotype was recorded many times. The V gene is TRBV5-1, the J gene TRBJ2-7, with a tentative D call TRBD1 (6 bases). The germline gives CDR1 SGHRS, CDR2 YFSETQ. V lost 4 bases, J lost 4 bases, and 21 bases lay in between. CDR3 length equals 16 residues. The chain's CDR3 is CASSVDRSIGGYEQYF. CDR3 nucleotide sequence: TGCGCCAGCAGCGTCGACAGGTCAATCGGAGGTTACGAGCAGTACTTC. The full variable domain, with the rest looked up from reference TRBV5-1 and TRBJ2-7, is KAGVTQTPRYLIKTRGQQVTLSCSPISGHRSVSWYQQTPGQGLQFLFEYFSETQRNKGNFPGRFSGRQFSNSRSEMNVSTLELGDSALYLCASSVDRSIGGYEQYFGPGTRLTVT.

This clonotype has at least ten counts. The CDR3 DNA sequence: TGCGCCAGCAGCGTCCGACAGGGGACCACCGGGGAGCTGTTTTTT. Amino acids: CASSVRQGTTGELFF. The V gene is TRBV5-1, the J gene TRBJ2-2; 8 bases align to TRBD1. The junction had 6 bases not matched to a gene; V was cut back by 4 bases and J by 4 bases. This CDR3 has 15 amino acids. Germline V CDR1 and CDR2: SGHRS, YFSETQ.

The chain is built from TRBV7-9 and TRBJ2-7; the match to TRBD2 covers 11 bases. The germline CDR1 and CDR2 sequences are SEHNR and FQNEAQ (reference sequence). With 5 bases clipped from V and 5 bases from J, the junction kept 11 bases outside the gene matches. The CDR3 is 16 residues long. This CDR3 is CASSRSPTSGTHEQYF. CDR3 DNA: TGTGCCAGCAGCCGAAGCCCGACTAGCGGGACTCACGAGCAGTACTTC.

In this sample, this clonotype turned up many times. The chain uses TRBV5-1 and TRBJ2-2; the match to TRBD1 covers 8 bases. With 2 bases clipped from V and 4 bases from J, the junction kept 7 bases outside the gene matches. Germline V CDR1 and CDR2: SGHRS, YFSETQ. CDR3 length equals 16 residues. This CDR3 is CASSLSQGASTGELFF. DNA of the CDR3: TGCGCCAGCAGCTTAAGCCAGGGGGCTTCCACCGGGGAGCTGTTTTTT.

The V and J genes are TRBV2 and TRBJ2-3; TRBD2 matches at 8 bases. Germline trimming cut 2 bases from V and 9 bases from J; bases unmatched to any gene: 7. From germline, CDR1 is SNHLY and CDR2 FYNNEI. The CDR3 is 14 amino acids. In DNA form, the CDR3 reads TGTGCCAGCAGTGAACGGGGGGGAGGGGGAACGCAGTATTTT. This translates into CASSERGGGGTQYF. The full variable domain, in which reference TRBV2 and TRBJ2-3 provide the parts outside the CDR3, is EPEVTQTPSHQVTQMGQEVILRCVPISNHLYFYWYRQILGQKVEFLVSFYNNEISEKSEIFDDQFSVERPDGSNFTLKIRSTKLEDSAMYFCASSERGGGGTQYFGPGTRLTVL.

The V gene is TRBV24-1, the J gene TRBJ2-3; D unclear. V dropped 0 bases and J dropped 5 bases, with 2 bases sitting between them. Germline CDR1 is KGHDR and CDR2 is SFDVKD. CDR3 size: 12 residues. DNA for the CDR3: TGTGCCACCAGTGATTTGCGAGATACGCAGTATTTT. This codes for CATSDLRDTQYF.

This clonotype was found many times. The rearrangement uses TRBV3-1 and TRBJ2-1, with 12 positions matching TRBD2. Per germline, CDR1 LGHDT and CDR2 YNNKEL (reference sequence). V was clipped by 2 bases and J by 8 bases; unmatched bases: 7. The CDR3 contains 16 residues. Here the CDR3 reads CASSQKTSGRRDEQFF. The CDR3 region has the DNA TGTGCCAGCAGCCAAAAGACTAGCGGGAGAAGGGATGAGCAGTTCTTC.

This clonotype was detected a few times. This chain uses TRBV7-9 with TRBJ1-6; no clear D gene. V lost 0 bases and J lost 10, with 13 bases in between. This CDR3 is built from 15 residues. Germline CDR1 reads SEHNR; CDR2 reads FQNEAQ (reference sequence). In DNA form, the CDR3 reads TGTGCCAGCAGCTTAGCTGCGGCAGAAAGGTCACCCCTCCACTTT. It specifies CASSLAAAERSPLHF.

This clonotype was detected ten times or more. The chain combines TRBV2 with TRBJ2-3; D is undetermined. CDR3 length: 14 amino acids. The germline V and J ends were trimmed by 5 bases and 1 base, with 10 bases remaining between them. Germline assignment: CDR1 SNHLY and CDR2 FYNNEI. The CDR3 sequence is CASSLRPGTDTQYF. The CDR3 nucleotides read TGTGCCAGCAGTCTCCGACCAGGCACAGATACGCAGTATTTT.

This clonotype was counted at least ten times. The chain has TRBV6-1 and TRBJ1-1, with 8 bases matching TRBD1. This CDR3 contains 14 residues. V lost 7 bases and J lost 4; bases outside the gene matches: 8. CDR1 and CDR2 (germline): MNHNS, SASEGT. The CDR3, as DNA: TGTGCCAGCAAAGGACAGGGTGATACCACTGAAGCTTTCTTT. This translates into CASKGQGDTTEAFF.

This clonotype was recorded at least ten times. The chain links TRBV20-1 to TRBJ2-6; 10 bases align to TRBD1. The CDR3 extends over 16 amino acids. CDR1 is DFQATT and CDR2 is SNEGSKA in the germline V gene (reference sequence). Trimming at V came to 5 bases and at J to 1 base, leaving 5 bases not matched to a gene. This chain's CDR3 is CSASDRGSSGANVLTF. The CDR3 nucleotides read TGCAGTGCTTCGGACAGGGGGTCTTCTGGGGCCAACGTCCTGACTTTC.

In this sample, this clonotype turned up a few times. The V gene is TRBV5-1, the J gene TRBJ2-7; D call uncertain. V lost 2 bases and J 4 bases, leaving 10 bases between the germline ends. CDR3 length: 13 residues. Germline CDR1 is SGHRS and CDR2 is YFSETQ. CDR3 region: CASSFQAAYEQYF. Written as DNA, the CDR3 is TGCGCCAGCAGCTTCCAGGCGGCTTACGAGCAGTACTTC.

The rearrangement links TRBV20-1 to TRBJ1-2; a possible D gene is TRBD1 (6 bases). Germline-derived CDR1 and CDR2 are DFQATT and SNEGSKA (reference sequence). Trimming stripped 3 bases from V and 5 bases from J, with 13 bases between. This CDR3 spans 13 amino acids. The CDR3 here is CSASVRGPYGYTF. The CDR3 DNA sequence: TGCAGTGCTAGTGTACGGGGGCCTTATGGCTACACCTTC.

This clonotype has at least ten counts. The chain employs TRBV20-1 and TRBJ1-3; D perhaps matches TRBD1 (5 bases). CDR1 and CDR2 from the germline V gene are DFQATT and SNEGSKA (reference sequence). The V and J ends lost 5 bases and 0 bases respectively, with 8 bases between them. The CDR3 is 13 residues long. The CDR3 DNA is TGCAGTGCTGCGGGGCCCTCTGGAAACACCATATATTTT. It is translated as CSAAGPSGNTIYF.

The gene calls are TRBV7-3 and TRBJ2-3; D might be TRBD1 or TRBD2, each matching 5 bases. Germline loops: CDR1 SGHTA, CDR2 FQGTGA. The CDR3 sequence is 16 residues long. V dropped 2 bases and J dropped 1 base, with 13 bases sitting between them. CDR3 loop: CASSLGGPRGTDTQYF. For the CDR3, the DNA is TGTGCCAGCAGCTTAGGGGGACCGCGGGGCACAGATACGCAGTATTTT.

This clonotype has at least ten counts. V usage is TRBV20-1 and J usage is TRBJ1-2; D remains unclear. The CDR3 runs 13 residues. Germline V lookup: CDR1 DFQATT, CDR2 SNEGSKA (reference sequence). V was pared by 4 bases and J by 4 bases, with 13 bases between. CDR3 nucleotide sequence: TGCAGTGCTACAGCTTCAGGAGGCTATGGCTACACCTTC. Translating gives CSATASGGYGYTF.

This clonotype was recorded at least ten times. The rearrangement uses TRBV20-1 and TRBJ2-2; the match to TRBD2 covers 8 bases. V lost 3 bases, J lost 0 bases, and 6 bases stayed unmatched. From germline, CDR1 is DFQATT and CDR2 SNEGSKA (reference sequence). This CDR3 region has 16 residues. CDR3 bases: TGCAGTGCTAGTCGGCGGGGGGTAACGAACACCGGGGAGCTGTTTTTT. Translation gives CSASRRGVTNTGELFF.

The sample holds many counts of this clonotype. V is TRBV5-1 and J is TRBJ2-7, with D uncertain. Germline V CDR1 and CDR2: SGHRS, YFSETQ. V gave up 3 bases and J gave up 4 bases, with 11 bases separating them. The CDR3 length is 13 residues. The CDR3 DNA sequence: TGCGCCAGCAGCTCGCTACACCGATACGAGCAGTACGTC. This translates into CASSSLHRYEQYV.

At least ten counts were recorded for this clonotype. The genes are TRBV5-1 and TRBJ2-1; 9 positions match TRBD1. V gave up 6 bases and J gave up 4 bases; unmatched junction bases: 8. The CDR3 contains 15 residues. Germline V gene sequence: CDR1 SGHRS, CDR2 YFSETQ. CDR3 residues: CASNMEGQGYNEQFF. DNA of the CDR3: TGCGCCAGCAACATGGAGGGACAGGGATACAATGAGCAGTTCTTC.